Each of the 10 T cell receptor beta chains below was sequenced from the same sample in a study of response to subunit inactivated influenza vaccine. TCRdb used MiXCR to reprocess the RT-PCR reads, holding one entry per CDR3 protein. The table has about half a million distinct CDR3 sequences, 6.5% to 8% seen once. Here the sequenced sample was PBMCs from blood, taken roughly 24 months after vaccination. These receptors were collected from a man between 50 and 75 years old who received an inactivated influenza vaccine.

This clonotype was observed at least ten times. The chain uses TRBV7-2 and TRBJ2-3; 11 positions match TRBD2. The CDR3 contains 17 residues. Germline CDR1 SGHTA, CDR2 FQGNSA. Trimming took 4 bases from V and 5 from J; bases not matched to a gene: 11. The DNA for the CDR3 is TGTGCCAGCAGCTCCCAACCCCCAGGGACTAGCGGAGATACGCAGTATTTT. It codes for CASSSQPPGTSGDTQYF.

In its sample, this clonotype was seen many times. The CDR3 nucleotides read TGCAGTGCTGGCATGGATACGCAGTATTTT. The encoded protein is CSAGMDTQYF. This rearrangement joins TRBV20-1 to TRBJ2-3; D is ambiguous. This CDR3 contains 10 residues. The germline CDR1 and CDR2 sequences are DFQATT and SNEGSKA (reference sequence). V was clipped by 5 bases and J by 6 bases, with 6 bases between them.

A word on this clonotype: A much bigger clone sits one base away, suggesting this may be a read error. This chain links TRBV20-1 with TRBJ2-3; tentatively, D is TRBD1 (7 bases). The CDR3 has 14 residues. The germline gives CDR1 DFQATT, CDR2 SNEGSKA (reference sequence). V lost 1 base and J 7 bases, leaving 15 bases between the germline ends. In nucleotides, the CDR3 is TGCAGTGCTAGAGCGAGTCAGGGGGGTAATACGCAGTATTTT. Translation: CSARASQGGNTQYF.

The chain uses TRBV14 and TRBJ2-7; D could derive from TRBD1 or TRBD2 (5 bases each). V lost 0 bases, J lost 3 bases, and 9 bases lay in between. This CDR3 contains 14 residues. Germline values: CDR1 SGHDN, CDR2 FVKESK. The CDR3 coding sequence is TGTGCCAGCAGCCAAGATGGGGGTGGCTACGAGCAGTACTTC. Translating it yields CASSQDGGGYEQYF.

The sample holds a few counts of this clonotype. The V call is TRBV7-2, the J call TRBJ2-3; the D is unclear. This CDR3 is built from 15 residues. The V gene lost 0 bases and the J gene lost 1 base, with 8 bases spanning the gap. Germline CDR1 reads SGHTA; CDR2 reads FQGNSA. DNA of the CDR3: TGTGCCAGCAGCTTAGCTTCATGGGGCACAGATACGCAGTATTTT. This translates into CASSLASWGTDTQYF.

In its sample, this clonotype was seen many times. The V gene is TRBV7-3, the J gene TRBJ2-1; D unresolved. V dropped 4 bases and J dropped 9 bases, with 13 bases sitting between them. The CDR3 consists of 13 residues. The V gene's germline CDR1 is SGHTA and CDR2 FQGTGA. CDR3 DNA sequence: TGTGCCAGCAGCTACGACTCCCCGGGTGAGCAGTTCTTC. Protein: CASSYDSPGEQFF.

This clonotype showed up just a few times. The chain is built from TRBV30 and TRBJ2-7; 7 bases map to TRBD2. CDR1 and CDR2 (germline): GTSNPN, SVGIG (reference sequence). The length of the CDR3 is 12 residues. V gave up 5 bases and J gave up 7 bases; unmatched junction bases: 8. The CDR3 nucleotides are TGTGCCTGGTTCGGGGGGATCGGGGAGCAGTACTTC. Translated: CAWFGGIGEQYF. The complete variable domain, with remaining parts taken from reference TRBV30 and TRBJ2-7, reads SQTIHQWPATLVQPVGSPLSLECTVEGTSNPNLYWYRQAAGRGLQLLFYSVGIGQISSEVPQNLSASRPQDRQFILSSKKLLLSDSGFYLCAWFGGIGEQYFGPGTRLTVT.

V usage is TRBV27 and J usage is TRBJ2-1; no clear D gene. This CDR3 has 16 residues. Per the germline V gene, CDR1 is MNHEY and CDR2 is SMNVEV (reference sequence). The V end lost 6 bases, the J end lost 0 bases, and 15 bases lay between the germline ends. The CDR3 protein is CASSPSGKGSYNEQFF. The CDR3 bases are TGTGCCAGCAGCCCCTCGGGCAAAGGCTCCTACAATGAGCAGTTCTTC.

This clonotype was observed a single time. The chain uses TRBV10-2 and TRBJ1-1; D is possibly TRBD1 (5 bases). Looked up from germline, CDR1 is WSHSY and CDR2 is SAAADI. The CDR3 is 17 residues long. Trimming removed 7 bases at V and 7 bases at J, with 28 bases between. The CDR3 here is CASTRVGGDAGRGEAFF. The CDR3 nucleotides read TGCGCCAGCACCCGGGTCGGGGGGGATGCGGGAAGGGGTGAAGCTTTCTTT.

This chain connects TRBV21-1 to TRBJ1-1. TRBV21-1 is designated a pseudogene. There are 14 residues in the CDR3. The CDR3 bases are TGTGCCATCAGCAATGGGCAGAAGAACACTGAAGCTTTCTTT. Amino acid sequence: CAISNGQKNTEAFF.